This T cell receptor beta chain was identified in a study of blood T cell repertoires in COVID-19 (TCRdb year 2020). Regarding the research as a whole: Collaborator samples came from the United States, Italy and Spain and covered acute and convalescent phases of COVID-19. The repertoires were released in a freely available public database meant as a resource for research on the immune response to SARS-CoV-2. The material from the prospective study consisted of cDNA or gDNA derived from T cells, B-cell-depleted T cells, or PBMCs. Subjects who had been exposed to COVID-19, were actively infected with it, or had recovered from it provided the deeply sampled blood TCRbeta repertoires that made up the dataset. The samples were drawn from the first 160 participants of the ongoing ImmuneRACE study and from roughly 1,300 subjects provided by 6 global collaborators. HLA class I and class II types, where available, came from metadata supplied by the sample provider rather than from assay-based typing. Sample metadata almost always included a de-identified subject ID, COVID-19 status, age in years and sex. The paper as a whole reports these results and caveats: The amount of clinical and demographic metadata varied by source and participant and was provided uncurated.

The CDR3 covers 14 residues, taking in both the cysteine and the phenylalanine. Kept here is only the CDR3 DNA, which spans 42 bases and is read in frame from base 1. Relative to germline, V is 8 bases shorter and J is 3 bases shorter, with 14 bases between their ends. The germline V gene yields SGHTA for CDR1 and FQGNSA for CDR2. The immunoSEQ Assay, a bias-controlled multiplex PCR, was used to amplify TCRbeta CDR3 regions from genomic DNA. From the authors' description of their analysis: The number of nucleated cells in each sample was estimated from the amplification of reference gene primers within the assay. Sequence reads were collapsed and filtered to measure the absolute abundance of every unique TCRbeta CDR3 rearrangement. Productive Simpson clonality was computed per sample as the square root of Simpson's diversity index over productive rearrangements. Not all clones reach the TCRdb copy of this immuneACCESS table, which keeps in-frame sequences only. Checked studies attribute under half of the gap to unresolved V genes and leave the rest unexplained. That table is the source of V, J and clone size, and D and trimming were worked out from the DNA. Counted in this sample were approximately 230,000 clones; about 86% of them appeared once. The top ten hold over 1.3% of the sample.

On this clone: There is no known antigen for this receptor. Base qualities are not at hand, and no much larger clone is one base apart.

The collaborating institutions used their own protocols to collect whole blood in K2EDTA tubes. For TCRbeta analysis, collaborator samples were shipped as frozen whole blood, as isolated PBMCs, or as DNA extracted from either sample type. The chain is encoded by TRBV7-2 joined to TRBJ1-5; no D segment can be confidently identified. The clonotype was recovered from a man aged 80 or over with acute or convalescent COVID-19. The sample comprised peripheral blood. CDR3 loop: CASRPGGLNQPQHF. The DNA sequence is given as TGTGCCAGCCGGCCAGGCGGACTCAATCAGCCCCAGCATTTT.